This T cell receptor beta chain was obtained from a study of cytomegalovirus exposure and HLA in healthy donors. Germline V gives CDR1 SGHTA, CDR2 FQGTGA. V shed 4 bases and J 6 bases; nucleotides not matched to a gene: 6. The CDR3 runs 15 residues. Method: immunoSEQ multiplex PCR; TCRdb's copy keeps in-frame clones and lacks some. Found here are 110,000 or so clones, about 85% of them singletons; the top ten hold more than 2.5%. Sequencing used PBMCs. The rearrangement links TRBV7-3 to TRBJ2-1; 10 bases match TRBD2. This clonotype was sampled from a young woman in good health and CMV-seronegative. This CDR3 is CASSSGTSDTNEQFF. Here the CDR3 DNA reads TGTGCCAGCAGCTCCGGGACTAGCGACACCAATGAGCAGTTCTTC.